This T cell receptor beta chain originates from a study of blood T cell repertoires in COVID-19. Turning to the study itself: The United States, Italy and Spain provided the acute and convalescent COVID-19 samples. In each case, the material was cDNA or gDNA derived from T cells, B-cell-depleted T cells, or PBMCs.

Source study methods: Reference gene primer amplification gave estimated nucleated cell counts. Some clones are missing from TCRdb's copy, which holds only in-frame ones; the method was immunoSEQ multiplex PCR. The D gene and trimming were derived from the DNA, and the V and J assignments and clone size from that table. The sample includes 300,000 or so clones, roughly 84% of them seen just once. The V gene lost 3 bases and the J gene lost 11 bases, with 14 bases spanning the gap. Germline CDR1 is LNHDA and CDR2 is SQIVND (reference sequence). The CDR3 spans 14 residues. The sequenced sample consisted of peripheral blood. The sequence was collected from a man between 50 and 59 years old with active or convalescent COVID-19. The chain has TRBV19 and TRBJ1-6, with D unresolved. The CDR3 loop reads CASSIRPDWPPLHF. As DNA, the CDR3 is TGTGCCAGTAGTATTCGTCCCGACTGGCCACCCCTCCACTTT.